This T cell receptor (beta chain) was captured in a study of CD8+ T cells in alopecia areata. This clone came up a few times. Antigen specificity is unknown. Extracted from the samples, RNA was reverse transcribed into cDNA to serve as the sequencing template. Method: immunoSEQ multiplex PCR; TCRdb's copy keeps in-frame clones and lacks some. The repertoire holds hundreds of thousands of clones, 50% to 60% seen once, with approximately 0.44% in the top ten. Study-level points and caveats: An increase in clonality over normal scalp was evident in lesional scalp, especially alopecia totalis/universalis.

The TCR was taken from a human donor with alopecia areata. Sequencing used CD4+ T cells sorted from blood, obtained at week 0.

Here the CDR3 reads CSVSPTTLSSSGNTIYF. The CDR3 DNA is TGCAGCGTTTCTCCCACGACACTGTCTTCCTCTGGAAACACCATATATTTT. The genes are TRBV29-1 and TRBJ1-3; D gene uncertain. The V end was cut by 5 bases, the J end by 0 bases, with 20 bases between. CDR1 and CDR2 (germline): SQVTM, ANQGSEA. There are 17 residues in the CDR3.